This T cell receptor (beta chain) was profiled in a study of regulatory T cells in long-lasting Graves disease. In this sample, this clonotype turned up a few times. Arm-PCR of CDR3 regions and iRepertoire HTBI primers were the basis on which TCR beta libraries were built. TCRdb recomputed calls from the multiplex PCR reads with MiXCR, one row per CDR3 protein. The sample includes 400,000 to 550,000 distinct CDR3 sequences, roughly 15% of them seen just once. The germline V gene has CDR1 GTSNPN and CDR2 SVGIG (reference sequence). The CDR3 is 15 residues long. Between the trimmed V and J ends, which lost 4 bases and 0 bases, there was a span of 15 bases. The time point was: newly diagnosed GD, antithyroid drugs for less than 3 months. RNA isolated from PBMCs was used to make the TCR library. These data also featured in a second study, about T cells in Graves' hyperthyroidism and ophthalmopathy. That paper states: TCR CDR3 underwent first-round RT-PCR with the HTBI primer set.

This specimen was peripheral blood mononuclear cells (PBMCs), taken at new diagnosis, from a patient treated with antithyroid drugs. This sequence was found in a woman under 40 with Graves disease. The chain uses TRBV30 and TRBJ1-1, with no clear D. The CDR3 reads CAWIAWSGMNTEAFF. CDR3 bases: TGTGCCTGGATTGCCTGGTCGGGGATGAACACTGAAGCTTTCTTT.